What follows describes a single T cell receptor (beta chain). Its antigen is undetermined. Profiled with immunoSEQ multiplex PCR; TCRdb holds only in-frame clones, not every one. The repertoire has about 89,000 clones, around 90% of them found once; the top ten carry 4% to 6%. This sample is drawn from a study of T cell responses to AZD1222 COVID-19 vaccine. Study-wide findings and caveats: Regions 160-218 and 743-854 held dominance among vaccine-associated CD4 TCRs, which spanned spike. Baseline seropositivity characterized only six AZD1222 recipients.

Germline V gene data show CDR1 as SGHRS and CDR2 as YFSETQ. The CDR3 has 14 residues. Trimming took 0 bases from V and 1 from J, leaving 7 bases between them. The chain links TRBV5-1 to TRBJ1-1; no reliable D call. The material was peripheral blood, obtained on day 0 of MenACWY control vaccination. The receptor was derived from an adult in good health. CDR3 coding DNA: TGCGCCAGCAGCTTGGGGGCGGGGAACACTGAAGCTTTCTTT. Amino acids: CASSLGAGNTEAFF.